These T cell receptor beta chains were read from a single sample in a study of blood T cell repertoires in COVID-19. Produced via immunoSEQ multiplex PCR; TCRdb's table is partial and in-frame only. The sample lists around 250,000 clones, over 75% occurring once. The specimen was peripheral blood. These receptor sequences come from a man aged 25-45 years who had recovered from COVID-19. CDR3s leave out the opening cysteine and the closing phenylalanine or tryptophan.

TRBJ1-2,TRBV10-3,ASGGDSYGYT
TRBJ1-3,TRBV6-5,ASKGHAGNTIY
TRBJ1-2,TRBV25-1,ASSENRDLYT
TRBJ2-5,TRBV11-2,ASSFRASGSPETQY
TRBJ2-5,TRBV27,ASSLSIRETQY
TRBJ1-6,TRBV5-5,ASSPGQGLRTLH
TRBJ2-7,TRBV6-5,ASSSKGAILGYEQY
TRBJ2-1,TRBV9,ASSVDRSVEQF
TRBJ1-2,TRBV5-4,ASTKPGAIYGYT
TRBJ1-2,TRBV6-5,ASRPTGSGYT
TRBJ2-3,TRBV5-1,ASSLTAGRDTQY
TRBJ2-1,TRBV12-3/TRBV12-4,ASSYRPPPQF
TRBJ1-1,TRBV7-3,ASSFQPGQGIAF
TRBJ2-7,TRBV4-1,ASSQVGAYEQY
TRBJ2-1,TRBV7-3,ASSLTSGVPYNEQF
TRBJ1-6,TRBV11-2,ASSLGDLRGSPLH
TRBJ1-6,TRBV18,ASSQTASSYNSPLH
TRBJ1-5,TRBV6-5,ASSSDRGKNQPQH
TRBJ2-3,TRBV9,ASSVEGRNTDTQY
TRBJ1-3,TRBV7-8,ASSLAYALSGNTIY
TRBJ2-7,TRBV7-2,ASISDRVGEQY
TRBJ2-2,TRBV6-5,ASSYVSGNTGELF
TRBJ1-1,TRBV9,ASSVLGENTEAF
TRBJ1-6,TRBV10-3,ATNPTGVDNSPLH
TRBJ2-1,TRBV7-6,ASSLGQGGAWGEQF
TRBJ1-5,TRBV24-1,ATSDAWDSQPQH
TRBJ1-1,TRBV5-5,ASSPQGAMNTEAF
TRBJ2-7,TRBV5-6,ASTKTGAGYEQY
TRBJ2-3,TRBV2,ASIRSTSGGADTQY
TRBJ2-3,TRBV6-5,ASSYPSRRADTQY
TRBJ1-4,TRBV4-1,ASSQTGSLEGREKLF
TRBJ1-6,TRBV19,ASSTEQGNNSPLH
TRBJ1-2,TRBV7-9,ASSRTGVGNYGYT
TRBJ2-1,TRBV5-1,ASSYGQGSYNEQF
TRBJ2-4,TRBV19,ASKEQGAAKNIQY
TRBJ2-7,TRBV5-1,ASSPGTGTYEQY
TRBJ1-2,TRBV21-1,ASTRLPRERGGQSSDGYT
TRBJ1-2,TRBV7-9,ASSSTGNLGGYT
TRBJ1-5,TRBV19,ATSGPAGNQPQH
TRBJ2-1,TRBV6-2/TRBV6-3,ASSYMTGGRNEQF
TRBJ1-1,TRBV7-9,ASSLRGARVAF
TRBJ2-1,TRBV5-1,ASSLAGGSGGNYATYNEQF
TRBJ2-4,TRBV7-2,ASSFSGQHIQY
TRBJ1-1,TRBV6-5,ASITLPGNTEAF